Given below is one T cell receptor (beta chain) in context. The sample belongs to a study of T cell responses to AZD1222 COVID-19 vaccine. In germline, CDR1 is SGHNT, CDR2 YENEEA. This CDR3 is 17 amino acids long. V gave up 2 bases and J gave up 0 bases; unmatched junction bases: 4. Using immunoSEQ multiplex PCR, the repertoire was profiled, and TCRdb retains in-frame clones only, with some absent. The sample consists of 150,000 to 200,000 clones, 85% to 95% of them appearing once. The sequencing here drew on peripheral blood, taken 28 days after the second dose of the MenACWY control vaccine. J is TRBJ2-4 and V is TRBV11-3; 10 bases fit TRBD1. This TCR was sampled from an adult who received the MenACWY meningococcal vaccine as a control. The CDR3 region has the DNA TGTGCCAGCAGCTTACAGGGACAGGGGCTAGCCAAAAACATTCAGTACTTC. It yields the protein CASSLQGQGLAKNIQYF.